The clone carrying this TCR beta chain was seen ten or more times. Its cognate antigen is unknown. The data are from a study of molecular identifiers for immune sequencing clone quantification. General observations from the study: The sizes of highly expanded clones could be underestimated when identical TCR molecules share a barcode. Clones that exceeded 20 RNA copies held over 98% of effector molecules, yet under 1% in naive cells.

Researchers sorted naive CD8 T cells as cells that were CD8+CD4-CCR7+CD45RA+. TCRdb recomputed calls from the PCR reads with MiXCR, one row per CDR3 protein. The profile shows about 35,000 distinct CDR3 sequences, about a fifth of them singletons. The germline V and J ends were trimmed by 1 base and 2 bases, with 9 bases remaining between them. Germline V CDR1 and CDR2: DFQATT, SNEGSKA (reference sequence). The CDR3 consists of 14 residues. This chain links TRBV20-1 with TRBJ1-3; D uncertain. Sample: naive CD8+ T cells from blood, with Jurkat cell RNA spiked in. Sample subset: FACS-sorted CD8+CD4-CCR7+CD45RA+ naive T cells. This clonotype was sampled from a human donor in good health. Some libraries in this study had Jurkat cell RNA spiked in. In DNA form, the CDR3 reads TGCAGTGCTAGAGGGGCTAGACCTGGAAACACCATATATTTT. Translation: CSARGARPGNTIYF.